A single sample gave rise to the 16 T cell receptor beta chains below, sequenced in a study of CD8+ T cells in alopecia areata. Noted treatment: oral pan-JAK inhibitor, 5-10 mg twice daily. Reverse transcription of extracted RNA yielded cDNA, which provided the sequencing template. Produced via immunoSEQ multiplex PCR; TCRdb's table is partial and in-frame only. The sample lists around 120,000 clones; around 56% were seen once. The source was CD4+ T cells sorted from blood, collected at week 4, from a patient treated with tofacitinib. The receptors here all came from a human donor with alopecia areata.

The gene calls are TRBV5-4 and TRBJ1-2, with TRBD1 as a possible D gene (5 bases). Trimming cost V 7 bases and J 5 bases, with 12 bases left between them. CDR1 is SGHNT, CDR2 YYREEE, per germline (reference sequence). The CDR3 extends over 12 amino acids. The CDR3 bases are TGTGCCAGCGGATCCGGGACGTATGGCTACACCTTC. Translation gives CASGSGTYGYTF.

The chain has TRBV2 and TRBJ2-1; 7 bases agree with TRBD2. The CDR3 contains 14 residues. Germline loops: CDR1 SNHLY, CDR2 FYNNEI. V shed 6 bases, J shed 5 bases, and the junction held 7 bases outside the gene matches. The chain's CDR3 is CASRPGTNDNEQFF. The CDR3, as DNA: TGTGCCAGCAGGCCCGGGACTAACGACAATGAGCAGTTCTTC.

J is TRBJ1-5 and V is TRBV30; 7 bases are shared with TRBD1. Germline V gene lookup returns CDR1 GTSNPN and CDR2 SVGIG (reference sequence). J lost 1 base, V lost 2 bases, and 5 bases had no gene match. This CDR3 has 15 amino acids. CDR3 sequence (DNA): TGTGCCTGGAGTACCGGGACAGTGAGCAATCAGCCCCAGCATTTT. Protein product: CAWSTGTVSNQPQHF.

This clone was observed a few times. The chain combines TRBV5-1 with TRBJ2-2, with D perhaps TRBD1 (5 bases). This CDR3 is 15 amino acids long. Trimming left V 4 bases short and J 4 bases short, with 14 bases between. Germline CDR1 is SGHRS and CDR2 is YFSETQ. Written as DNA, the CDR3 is TGCGCCAGCAGCCTCCGGCAGGGCGGCACCGGGGAGCTGTTTTTT. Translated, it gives CASSLRQGGTGELFF.

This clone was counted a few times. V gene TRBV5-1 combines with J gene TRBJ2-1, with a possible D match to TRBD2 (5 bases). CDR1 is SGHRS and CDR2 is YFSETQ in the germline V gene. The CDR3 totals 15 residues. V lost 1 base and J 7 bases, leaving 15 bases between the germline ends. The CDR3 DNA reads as TGCGCCAGCAGCTTGAGCCCCGGGCGGAGGAATGAGCAGTTCTTC. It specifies CASSLSPGRRNEQFF.

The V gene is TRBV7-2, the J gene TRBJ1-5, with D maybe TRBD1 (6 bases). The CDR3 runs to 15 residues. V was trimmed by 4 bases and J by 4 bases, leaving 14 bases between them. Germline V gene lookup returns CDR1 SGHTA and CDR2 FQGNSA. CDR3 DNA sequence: TGTGCCAGCAGCTCACAGGGTTCGGCGAATCAGCCCCAGCATTTT. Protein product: CASSSQGSANQPQHF.

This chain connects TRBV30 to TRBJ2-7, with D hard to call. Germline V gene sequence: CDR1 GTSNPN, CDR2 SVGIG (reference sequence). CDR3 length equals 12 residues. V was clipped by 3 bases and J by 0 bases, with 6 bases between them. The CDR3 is CAWSGVSYEQYF. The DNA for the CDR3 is TGTGCCTGGAGCGGAGTCTCCTACGAGCAGTACTTC.

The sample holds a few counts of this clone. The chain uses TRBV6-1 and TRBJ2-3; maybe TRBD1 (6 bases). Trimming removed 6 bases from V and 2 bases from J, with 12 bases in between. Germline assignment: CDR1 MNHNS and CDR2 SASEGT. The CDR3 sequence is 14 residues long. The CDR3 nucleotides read TGTGCCAGCAGAAGACAGGAGCCCACAGATACGCAGTATTTT. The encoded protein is CASRRQEPTDTQYF.

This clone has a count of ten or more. The CDR3 region has the DNA TGCGCCAGCAGTGATAACAGGGACACCGGGGAGCTGTTTTTT. Its translation: CASSDNRDTGELFF. The chain recombines TRBV10-2 with TRBJ2-2; tentative D call: TRBD1 (6 bases). CDR1 is WSHSY, CDR2 SAAADI, per germline. V lost 3 bases, J lost 3 bases, and 8 bases lay in between. There are 14 residues in the CDR3.

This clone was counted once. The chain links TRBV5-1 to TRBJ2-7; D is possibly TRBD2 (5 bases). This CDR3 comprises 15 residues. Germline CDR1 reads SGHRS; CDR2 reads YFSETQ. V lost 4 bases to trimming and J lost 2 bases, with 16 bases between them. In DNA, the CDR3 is TGCGCCAGCAGCGCCGGGAAACAACTAACCTACGAGCAGTACTTC. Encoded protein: CASSAGKQLTYEQYF.

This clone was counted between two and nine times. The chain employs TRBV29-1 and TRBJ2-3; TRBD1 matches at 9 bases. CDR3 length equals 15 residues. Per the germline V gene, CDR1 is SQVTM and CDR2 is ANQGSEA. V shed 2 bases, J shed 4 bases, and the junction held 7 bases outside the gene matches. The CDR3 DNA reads TGCAGCGTTGAAAAGACAGGGGGTCCGGCAGATACGCAGTATTTT. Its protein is CSVEKTGGPADTQYF.

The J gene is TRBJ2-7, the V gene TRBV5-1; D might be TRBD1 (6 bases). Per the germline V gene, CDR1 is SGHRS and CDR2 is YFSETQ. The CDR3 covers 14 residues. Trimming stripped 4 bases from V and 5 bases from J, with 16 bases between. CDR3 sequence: CASSDLRGSHEQYF. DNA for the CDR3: TGCGCCAGCAGCGACCTCAGGGGTAGTCACGAGCAGTACTTC.

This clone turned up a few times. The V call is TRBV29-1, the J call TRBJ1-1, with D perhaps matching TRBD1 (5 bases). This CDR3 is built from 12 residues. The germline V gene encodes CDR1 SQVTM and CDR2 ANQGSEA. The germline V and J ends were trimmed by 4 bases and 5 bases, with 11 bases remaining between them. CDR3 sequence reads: CSVVGGGTEAFF. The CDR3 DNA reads TGCAGCGTTGTTGGGGGTGGGACTGAAGCTTTCTTT.

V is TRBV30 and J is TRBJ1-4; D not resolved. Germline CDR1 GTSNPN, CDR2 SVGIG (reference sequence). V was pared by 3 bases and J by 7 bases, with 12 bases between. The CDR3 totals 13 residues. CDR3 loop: CAWRWLDGEKLFF. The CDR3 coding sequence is TGTGCCTGGAGATGGTTGGATGGTGAAAAACTGTTTTTT.

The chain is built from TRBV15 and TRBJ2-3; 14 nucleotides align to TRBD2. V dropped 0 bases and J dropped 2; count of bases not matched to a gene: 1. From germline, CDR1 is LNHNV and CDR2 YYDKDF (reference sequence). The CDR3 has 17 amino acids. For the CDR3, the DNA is TGTGCCACCAGCAGAGAGGGACTAGCGGGAGCCACAGATACGCAGTATTTT. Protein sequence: CATSREGLAGATDTQYF.

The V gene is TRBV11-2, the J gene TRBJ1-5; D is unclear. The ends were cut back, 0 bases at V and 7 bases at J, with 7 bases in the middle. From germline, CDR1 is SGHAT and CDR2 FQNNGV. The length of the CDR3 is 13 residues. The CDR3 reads CASSLDHRQPQHF. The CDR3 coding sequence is TGTGCCAGCAGCTTAGATCATCGGCAGCCCCAGCATTTT.